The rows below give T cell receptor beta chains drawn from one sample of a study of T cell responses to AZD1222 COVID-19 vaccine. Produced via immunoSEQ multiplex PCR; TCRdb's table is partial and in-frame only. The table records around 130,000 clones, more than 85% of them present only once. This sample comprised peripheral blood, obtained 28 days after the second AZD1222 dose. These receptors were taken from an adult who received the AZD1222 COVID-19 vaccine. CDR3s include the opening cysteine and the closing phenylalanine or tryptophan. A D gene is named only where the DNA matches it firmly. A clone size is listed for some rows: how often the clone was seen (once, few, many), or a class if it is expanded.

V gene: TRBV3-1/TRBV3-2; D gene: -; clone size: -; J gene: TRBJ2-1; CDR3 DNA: TGTGCCAGCAGCCCGAGCTTAGATGGGGAGCAGTTCTTC; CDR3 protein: CASSPSLDGEQFF
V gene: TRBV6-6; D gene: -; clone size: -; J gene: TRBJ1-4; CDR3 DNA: TGTGCCAGCAGAGAGGTTATACAACTGTTTTTT; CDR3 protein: CASREVIQLFF
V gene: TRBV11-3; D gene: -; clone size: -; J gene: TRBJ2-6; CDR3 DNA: TGTGCCAGCAGCCCTCGCCTCAGCTCTGGGGCCAACGTCCTGACTTTC; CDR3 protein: CASSPRLSSGANVLTF
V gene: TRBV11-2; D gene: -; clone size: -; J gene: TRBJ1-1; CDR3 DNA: TGTGCCAGCAGCGTTCTCCGGGGGCCCGGCGTCACTGAAGCTTTCTTT; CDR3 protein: CASSVLRGPGVTEAFF
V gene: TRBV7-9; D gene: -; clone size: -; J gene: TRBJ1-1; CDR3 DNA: TGTGCCAGCAGCTTCGGGAAACCCAATAGGGGCACTGAAGCTTTCTTT; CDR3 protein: CASSFGKPNRGTEAFF
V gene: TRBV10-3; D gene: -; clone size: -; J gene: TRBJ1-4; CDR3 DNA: TGTGCCATCAGCCCATTACAGGGAGGTAATGAAAAACTGTTTTTT; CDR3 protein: CAISPLQGGNEKLFF
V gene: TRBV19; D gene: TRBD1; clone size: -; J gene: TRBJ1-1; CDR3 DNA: TGTGCCAGTAGTGCAAGACAGGGGAACACTGAAGCTTTCTTT; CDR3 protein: CASSARQGNTEAFF
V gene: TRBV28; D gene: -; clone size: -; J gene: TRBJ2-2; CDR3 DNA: TGTGCCAGCGGATCACAGGGAGGGGACACCGGGGAGCTGTTTTTT; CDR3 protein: CASGSQGGDTGELFF
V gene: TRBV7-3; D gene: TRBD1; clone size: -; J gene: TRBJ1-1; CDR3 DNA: TGTGCCAGCAGCCTTACAGGGGGCACAGCTTTCTTT; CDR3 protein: CASSLTGGTAFF
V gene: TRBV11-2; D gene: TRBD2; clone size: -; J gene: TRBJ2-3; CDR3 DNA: TGTGCCAGCAGAGGGCTAGGCGGGAGGCGGGCTTACACAGATACGCAGTATTTT; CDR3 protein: CASRGLGGRRAYTDTQYF
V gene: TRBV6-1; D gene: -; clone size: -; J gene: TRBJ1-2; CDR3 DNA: TGTGCCAGCAACACCGGGGGAGGTGGCTACACCTTC; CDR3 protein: CASNTGGGGYTF
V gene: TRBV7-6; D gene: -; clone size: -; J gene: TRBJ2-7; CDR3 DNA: TGTGCCAGCAGCTTAGCGGGGAGGCACCTGGTCGGGGAGCAGTACTTC; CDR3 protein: CASSLAGRHLVGEQYF
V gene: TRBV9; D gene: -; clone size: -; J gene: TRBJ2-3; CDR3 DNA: TGTGCCAGCAGCGTAGAAAGGGGTTTAATTCGGGTTTTTAGCACAGATACGCAGTATTTT; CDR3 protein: CASSVERGLIRVFSTDTQYF
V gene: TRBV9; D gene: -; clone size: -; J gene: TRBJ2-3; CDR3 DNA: TGTGCCAGCAGCGTCGGTCCGACAGGCCCTGACACAGATACGCAGTATTTT; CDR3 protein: CASSVGPTGPDTDTQYF
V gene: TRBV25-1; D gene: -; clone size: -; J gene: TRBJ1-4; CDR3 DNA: TGTGCCAGCAGTGACAATTGGCCCTCAACTAATGAAAAACTGTTTTTT; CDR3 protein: CASSDNWPSTNEKLFF
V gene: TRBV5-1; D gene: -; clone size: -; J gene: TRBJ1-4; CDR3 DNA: TGCGCCAGCAGCTTCGGGGCAACTAATGAAAAACTGTTTTTT; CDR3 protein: CASSFGATNEKLFF
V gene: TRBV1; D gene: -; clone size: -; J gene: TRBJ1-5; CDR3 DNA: TGCACCAGCAACCGGGACAGGGGGTTGTATAGCAATCAGCCCCAGCATTTT; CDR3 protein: CTSNRDRGLYSNQPQHF
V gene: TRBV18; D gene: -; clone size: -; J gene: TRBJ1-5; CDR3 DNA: TGTGCCAGCTCACCAGGCCAGGAGAGCAATCAGCCCCAGCATTTT; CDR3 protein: CASSPGQESNQPQHF
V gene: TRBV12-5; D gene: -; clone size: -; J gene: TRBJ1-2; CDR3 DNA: TGTGCTAGTGGTTTACCGGGAACTAACTATGGCTACACCTTC; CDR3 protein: CASGLPGTNYGYTF
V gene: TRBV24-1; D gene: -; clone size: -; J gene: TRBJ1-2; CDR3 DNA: TGTGCCACCAGTGGAACGTCGGGAGGCTACACCTTC; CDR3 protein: CATSGTSGGYTF
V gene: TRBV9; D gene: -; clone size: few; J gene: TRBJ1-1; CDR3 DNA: TGTGCCAGCAGCGAGGGGGAGTCCGCTAACACTGAAGCTTTCTTT; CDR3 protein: CASSEGESANTEAFF
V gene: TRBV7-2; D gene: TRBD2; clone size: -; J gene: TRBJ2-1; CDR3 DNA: TGTGCCAGCAGCTTAATTCCGGTGGGGACTAGCGGTTACAATGAGCAGTTCTTC; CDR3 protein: CASSLIPVGTSGYNEQFF
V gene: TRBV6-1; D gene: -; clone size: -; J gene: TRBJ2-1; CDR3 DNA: TGTGCCAGCAGTGATCCGGACGGCACCTACAATGAGCAGTTCTTC; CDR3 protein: CASSDPDGTYNEQFF
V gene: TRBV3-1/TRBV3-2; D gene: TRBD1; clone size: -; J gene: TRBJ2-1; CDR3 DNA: TGTGCCAGCAGCCAAGAAGGGACAGGGGGCTACAATGAGCAGTTCTTC; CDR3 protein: CASSQEGTGGYNEQFF
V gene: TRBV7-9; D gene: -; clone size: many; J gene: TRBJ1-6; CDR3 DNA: TGTGCCAGCAGCCCCGAGGCTAGCTCCTATAATTCACCCCTCCACTTT; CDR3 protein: CASSPEASSYNSPLHF